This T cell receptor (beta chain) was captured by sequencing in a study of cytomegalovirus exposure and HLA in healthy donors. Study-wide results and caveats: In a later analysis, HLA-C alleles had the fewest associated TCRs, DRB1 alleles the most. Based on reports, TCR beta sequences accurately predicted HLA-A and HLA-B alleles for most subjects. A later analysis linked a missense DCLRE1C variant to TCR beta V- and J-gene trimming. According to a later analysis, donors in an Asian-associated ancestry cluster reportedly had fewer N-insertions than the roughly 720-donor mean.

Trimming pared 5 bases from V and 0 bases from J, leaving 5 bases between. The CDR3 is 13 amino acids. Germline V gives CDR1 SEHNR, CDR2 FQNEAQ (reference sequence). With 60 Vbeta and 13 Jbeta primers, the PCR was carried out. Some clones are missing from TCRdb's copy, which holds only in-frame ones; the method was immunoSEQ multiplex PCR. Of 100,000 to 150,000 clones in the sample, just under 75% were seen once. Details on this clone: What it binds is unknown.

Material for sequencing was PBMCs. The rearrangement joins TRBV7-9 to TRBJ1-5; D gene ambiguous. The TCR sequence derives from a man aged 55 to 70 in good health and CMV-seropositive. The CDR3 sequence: CASSRGSNQPQHF. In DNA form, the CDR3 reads TGTGCCAGCAGCAGAGGTAGCAATCAGCCCCAGCATTTT.